This T cell receptor beta chain was identified in a study of cytomegalovirus exposure and HLA in healthy donors. The overall study: HLA-typed donors were the source of about 85 million unique TCRs, which an early data release held. General study points: Accurate HLA-A and HLA-B prediction from TCR beta sequences was reported for most subjects. Several V segments, TRBV6-2 and TRBV6-3 among them, could not be told apart and were dropped.

This PCR relied on a set of 60 Vbeta primers and 13 Jbeta primers. TCRdb's table, derived via immunoSEQ multiplex PCR, lists solely in-frame clones and lacks some. This sample has approximately 180,000 clones, with around 80% found just once. CDR1 and CDR2 (germline): SGDLS, YYNGEE. J was trimmed by 7 bases and V by 2 bases; bases with no gene match: 16. The CDR3 totals 17 residues. Concerning this clone: Antigen: not known.

Healthy bone marrow donors made up the donor group. The source of this sequence is a woman aged 40 to 49 in good health and CMV-seronegative. Sequences were obtained from PBMCs. This sequence joins TRBV9 and TRBJ2-5; 8 bases line up with TRBD2. The DNA for the CDR3 is TGTGCCAGCAGCGTGTCACCGGGGGGGAGCGGGGATGGGACCCAGTACTTC. Protein: CASSVSPGGSGDGTQYF.